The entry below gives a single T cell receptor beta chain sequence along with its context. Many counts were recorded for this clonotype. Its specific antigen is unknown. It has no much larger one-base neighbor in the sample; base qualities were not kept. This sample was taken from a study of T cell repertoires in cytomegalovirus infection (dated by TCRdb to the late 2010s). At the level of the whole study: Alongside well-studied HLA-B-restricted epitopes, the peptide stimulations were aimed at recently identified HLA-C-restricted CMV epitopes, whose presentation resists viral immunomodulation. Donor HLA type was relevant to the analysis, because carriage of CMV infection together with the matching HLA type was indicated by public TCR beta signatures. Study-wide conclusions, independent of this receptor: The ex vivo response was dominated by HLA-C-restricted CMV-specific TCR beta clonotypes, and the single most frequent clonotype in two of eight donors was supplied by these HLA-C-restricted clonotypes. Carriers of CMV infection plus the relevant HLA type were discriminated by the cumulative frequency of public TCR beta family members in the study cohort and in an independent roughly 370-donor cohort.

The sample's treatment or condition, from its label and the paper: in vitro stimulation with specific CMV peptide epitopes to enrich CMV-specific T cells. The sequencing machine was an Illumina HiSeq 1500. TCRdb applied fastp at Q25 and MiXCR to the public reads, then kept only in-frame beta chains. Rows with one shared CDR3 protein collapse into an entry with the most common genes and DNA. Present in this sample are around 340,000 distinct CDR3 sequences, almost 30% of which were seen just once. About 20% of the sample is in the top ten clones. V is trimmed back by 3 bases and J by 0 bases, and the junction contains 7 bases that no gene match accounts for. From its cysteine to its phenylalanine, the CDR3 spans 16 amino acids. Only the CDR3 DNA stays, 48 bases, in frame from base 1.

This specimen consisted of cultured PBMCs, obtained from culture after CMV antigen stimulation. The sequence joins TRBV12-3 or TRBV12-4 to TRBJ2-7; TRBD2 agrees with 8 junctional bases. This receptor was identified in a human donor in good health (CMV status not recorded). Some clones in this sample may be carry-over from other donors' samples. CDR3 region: CASSFQRGKSSYEQYF. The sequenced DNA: TGTGCCAGCAGTTTTCAGCGGGGGAAAAGCTCCTACGAGCAGTACTTC.